This TCR beta chain appears in the sequencing data of a study of immune evolution from preneoplasia to lung adenocarcinoma. Concerning this clone itself: Antigen specificity is unknown.

With V trimmed by 5 bases and J by 5 bases, 9 bases remained unmatched. This CDR3 contains 16 residues. Per germline, CDR1 SEHNR and CDR2 FQNEAQ (reference sequence). Study-level points and caveats: Normal lung had the highest top T cell clone frequencies.

Sequencing was performed with immunoSEQ multiplex PCR; in TCRdb, only in-frame clones are kept and a portion is missing. The repertoire holds about 5,000 clones, more than 75% seen once, with 11% in the top ten. The rearrangement joins TRBV7-9 to TRBJ2-3; TRBD2 matches 11 bases. Source material: FFPE minimally invasive lung adenocarcinoma tissue. The clonotype comes from a person between 65 and 79 years old with lung adenocarcinoma. This CDR3 is CASSILAGGPGDTQYF. The CDR3 DNA reads TGTGCCAGCAGCATCTTAGCGGGAGGGCCAGGAGATACGCAGTATTTT.